Described below is a single T cell receptor (beta chain) sequence and its context. This sample is part of a study of post-analysis software for immune sequencing data. TCR beta libraries were prepared from cDNA with unique molecular identifiers. TCRdb analysed the PCR reads with MiXCR anew, one entry per CDR3 protein. The profile shows approximately 770,000 distinct CDR3 sequences, around 42% of them singletons. What was sequenced was blood. The clonotype originates from a girl aged 5-17 years with multiple sclerosis.

The CDR3 region is CASSEGVASDTQYF. CDR3 bases: TGTGCCAGCAGTGAGGGGGTAGCATCCGATACGCAGTATTTT. This chain connects TRBV6-1 to TRBJ2-3; D possibly uses TRBD1 or TRBD2 (5 bases each). The germline gives CDR1 MNHNS, CDR2 SASEGT. This CDR3 comprises 14 residues. The V gene lost 3 bases and the J gene lost 6 bases, with 13 bases spanning the gap.